Listed here is a single TCR beta chain. Between the trimmed V and J ends, which lost 7 bases and 10 bases, there was a span of 12 bases. CDR1 is SGHNT, CDR2 YYREEE, per germline (reference sequence). This CDR3 spans 11 amino acids. The sample comes from a study of T cells after posttransplantation cyclophosphamide. Peripheral blood was collected from the related graft donor on the marrow donation day. Using immunoSEQ multiplex PCR, the repertoire was profiled, and TCRdb retains in-frame clones only, with some absent. The specimen has 25,000 to 35,000 clones, none found just once. The sample comprised PBMCs. The chain couples TRBV5-4 to TRBJ2-1; perhaps TRBD2 as D (5 bases). The receptor was isolated from a woman aged 25 to 39 in good health and a related stem cell transplant donor. CDR3 loop: CASLLGGEQFF. CDR3 DNA sequence: TGTGCCAGCCTCCTTGGCGGGGAGCAGTTCTTC.